This T cell receptor (beta chain) was recovered during a study of beta chain features in type 1 diabetes. Overall study results and limits: Highly expressing activated T cells could be over-counted with a cDNA template.

Remarks on this clone: Antigen specificity is unknown.

The CDR3 consists of 15 residues. Deletions cut 5 bases from V and 3 bases from J, with 17 bases between. The germline V gene encodes CDR1 LNHDA and CDR2 SQIVND (reference sequence). Reverse transcribing all isolated RNA meant expressed TCRB transcripts were sequenced. Profiling relied on immunoSEQ multiplex PCR, and the TCRdb table lists in-frame clones only, not all of them. Among some 150,000 clones listed, under 60% were seen once. Sequencing was performed on Tregs from blood. V and J are TRBV19 and TRBJ2-7; tentative D call: TRBD1 (6 bases). This sequence originates from a man aged 18 to 35 in good health. The CDR3 DNA follows: TGTGCCAGTAGTCCCCAGACAGGCTCGAACTACGAGCAGTACTTC. Encoded protein: CASSPQTGSNYEQYF.